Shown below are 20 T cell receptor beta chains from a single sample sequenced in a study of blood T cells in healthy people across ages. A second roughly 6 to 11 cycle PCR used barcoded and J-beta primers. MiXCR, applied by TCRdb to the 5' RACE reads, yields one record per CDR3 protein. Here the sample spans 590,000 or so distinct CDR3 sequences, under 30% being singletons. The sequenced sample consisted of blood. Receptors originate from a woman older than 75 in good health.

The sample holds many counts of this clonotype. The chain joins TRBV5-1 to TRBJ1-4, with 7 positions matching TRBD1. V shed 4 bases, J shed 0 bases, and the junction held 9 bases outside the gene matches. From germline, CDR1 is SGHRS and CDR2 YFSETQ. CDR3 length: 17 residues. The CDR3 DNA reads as TGCGCCAGCAGCGAGGGACAGCCCCTTGCAACTAATGAAAAACTGTTTTTT. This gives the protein CASSEGQPLATNEKLFF.

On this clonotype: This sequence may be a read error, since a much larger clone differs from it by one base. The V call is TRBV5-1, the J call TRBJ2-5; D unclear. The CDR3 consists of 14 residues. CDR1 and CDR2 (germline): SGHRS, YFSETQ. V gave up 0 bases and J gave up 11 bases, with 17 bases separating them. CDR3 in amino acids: CASSLGPESNEQYF. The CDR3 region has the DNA TGCGCCAGCAGCTTGGGTCCGGAGAGCAATGAGCAGTACTTC.

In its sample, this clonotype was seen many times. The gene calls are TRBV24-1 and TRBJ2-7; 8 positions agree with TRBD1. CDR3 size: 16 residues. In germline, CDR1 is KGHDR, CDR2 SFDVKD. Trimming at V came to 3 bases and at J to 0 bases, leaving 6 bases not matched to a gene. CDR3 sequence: CATSDRTGSSSYEQYF. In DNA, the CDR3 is TGTGCCACCAGTGATCGGACAGGGTCGAGCTCCTACGAGCAGTACTTC.

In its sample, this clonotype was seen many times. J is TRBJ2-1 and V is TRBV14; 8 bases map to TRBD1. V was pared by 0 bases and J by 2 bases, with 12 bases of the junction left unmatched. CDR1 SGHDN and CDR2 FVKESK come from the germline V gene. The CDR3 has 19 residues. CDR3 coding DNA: TGTGCCAGCAGCCAAGAGGGCAGGGGGCGACTAGGGGCCTACAATGAGCAGTTCTTC. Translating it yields CASSQEGRGRLGAYNEQFF.

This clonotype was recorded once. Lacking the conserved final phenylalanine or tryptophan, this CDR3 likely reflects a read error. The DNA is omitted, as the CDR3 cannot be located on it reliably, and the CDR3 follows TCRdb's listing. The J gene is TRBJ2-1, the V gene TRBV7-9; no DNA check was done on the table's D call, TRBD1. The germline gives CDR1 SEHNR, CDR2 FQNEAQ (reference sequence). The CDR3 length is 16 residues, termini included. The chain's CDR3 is CASRRYQGAYGYTFGS.

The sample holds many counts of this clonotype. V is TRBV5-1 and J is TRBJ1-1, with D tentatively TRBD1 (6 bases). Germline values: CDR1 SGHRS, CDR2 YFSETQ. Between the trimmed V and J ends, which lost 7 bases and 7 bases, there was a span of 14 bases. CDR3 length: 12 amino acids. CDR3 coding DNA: TGCGCCAGCTCCCGATCGGACAGTGAAGCTTTCTTT. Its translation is CASSRSDSEAFF.

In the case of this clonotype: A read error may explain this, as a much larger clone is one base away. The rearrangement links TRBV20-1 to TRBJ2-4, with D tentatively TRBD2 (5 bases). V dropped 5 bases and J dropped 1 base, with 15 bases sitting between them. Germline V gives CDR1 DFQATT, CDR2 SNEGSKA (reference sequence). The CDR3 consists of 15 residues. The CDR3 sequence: CSAGGRDGAKNIQYF. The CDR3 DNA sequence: TGCAGTGCTGGAGGTCGCGACGGGGCCAAAAACATTCAGTACTTC.

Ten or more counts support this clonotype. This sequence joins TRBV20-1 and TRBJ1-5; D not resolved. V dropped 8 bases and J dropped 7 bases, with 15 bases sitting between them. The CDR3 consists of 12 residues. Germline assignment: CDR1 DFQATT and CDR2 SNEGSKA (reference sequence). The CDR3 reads CSTAAPRQPQHF. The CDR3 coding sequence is TGCAGTACCGCGGCTCCGCGGCAGCCCCAGCATTTT.

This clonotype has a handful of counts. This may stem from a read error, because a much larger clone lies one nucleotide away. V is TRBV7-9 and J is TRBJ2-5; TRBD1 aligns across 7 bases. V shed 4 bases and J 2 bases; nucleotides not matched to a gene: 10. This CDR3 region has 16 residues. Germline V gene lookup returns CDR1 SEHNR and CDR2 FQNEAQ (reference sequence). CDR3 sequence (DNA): TGTGCCAGCAGCTCACCGGGACAGCCAGTACAAGAGACCCAGTACTTC. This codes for CASSSPGQPVQETQYF. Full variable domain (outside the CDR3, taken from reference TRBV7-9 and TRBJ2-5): DTGVSQNPRHKITKRGQNVTFRCDPISEHNRLYWYRQTLGQGPEFLTYFQNEAQLEKSRLLSDRFSAERPKGSFSTLEIQRTEQGDSAMYLCASSSPGQPVQETQYFGPGTRLLVL.

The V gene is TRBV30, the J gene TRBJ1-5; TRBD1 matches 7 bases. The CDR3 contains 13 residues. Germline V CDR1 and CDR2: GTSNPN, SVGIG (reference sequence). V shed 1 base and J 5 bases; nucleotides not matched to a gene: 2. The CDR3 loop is CAWSGTGDQPQHF. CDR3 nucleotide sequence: TGTGCCTGGAGTGGGACAGGTGATCAGCCCCAGCATTTT.

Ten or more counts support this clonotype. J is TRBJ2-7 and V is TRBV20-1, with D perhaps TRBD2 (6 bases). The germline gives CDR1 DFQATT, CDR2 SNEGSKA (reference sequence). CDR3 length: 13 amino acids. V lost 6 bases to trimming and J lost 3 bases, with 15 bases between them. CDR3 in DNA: TGCAGTGCCCCCGCGGGGAAGAGCTACGAGCAGTACTTC. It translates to CSAPAGKSYEQYF.

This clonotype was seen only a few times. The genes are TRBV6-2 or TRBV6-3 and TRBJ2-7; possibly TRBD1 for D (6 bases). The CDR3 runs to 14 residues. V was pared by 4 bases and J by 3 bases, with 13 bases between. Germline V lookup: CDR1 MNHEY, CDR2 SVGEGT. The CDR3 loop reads CASSSNREVYEQYF. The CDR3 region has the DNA TGTGCCAGCAGTTCGAACAGGGAAGTCTACGAGCAGTACTTC.

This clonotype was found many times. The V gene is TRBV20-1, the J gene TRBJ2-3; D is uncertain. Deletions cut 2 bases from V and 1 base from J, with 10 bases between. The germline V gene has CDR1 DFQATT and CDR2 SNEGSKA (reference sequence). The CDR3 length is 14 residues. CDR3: CSARKGQGTDTQYF. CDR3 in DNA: TGCAGTGCTAGAAAAGGTCAGGGCACAGATACGCAGTATTTT.

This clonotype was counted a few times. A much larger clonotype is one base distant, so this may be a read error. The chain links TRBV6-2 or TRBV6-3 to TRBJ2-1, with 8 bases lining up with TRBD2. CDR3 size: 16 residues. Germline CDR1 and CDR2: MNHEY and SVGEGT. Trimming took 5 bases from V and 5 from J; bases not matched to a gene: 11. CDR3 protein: CASSLLGRGDHNEQFF. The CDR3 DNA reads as TGTGCCAGCAGTCTCCTCGGGCGGGGGGACCACAATGAGCAGTTCTTC.

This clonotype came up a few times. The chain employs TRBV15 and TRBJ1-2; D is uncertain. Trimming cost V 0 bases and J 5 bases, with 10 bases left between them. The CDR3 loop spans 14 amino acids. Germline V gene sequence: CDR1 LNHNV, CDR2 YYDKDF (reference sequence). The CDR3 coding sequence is TGTGCCACCAGCAGAGATCCCACGGTATATGGCTACACCTTC. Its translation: CATSRDPTVYGYTF.

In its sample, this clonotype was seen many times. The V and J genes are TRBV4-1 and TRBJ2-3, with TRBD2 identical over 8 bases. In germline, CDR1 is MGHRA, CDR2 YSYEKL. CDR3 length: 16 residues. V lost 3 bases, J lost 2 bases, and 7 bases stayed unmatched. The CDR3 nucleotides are TGCGCCAGCAGCCAGTACAGCGGGGGCCCCACAGATACGCAGTATTTT. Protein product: CASSQYSGGPTDTQYF.

The CDR3 bases are TGTGCCAGCAGCGTAGGCTTACGGGCTCGTACAGGGAGGAAGGAGACCCAGTACTTC. This translates into CASSVGLRARTGRKETQYF. The J gene is TRBJ2-5, the V gene TRBV9, with D perhaps given as TRBD1 or TRBD2 (6 bases each). The CDR3 runs 19 residues. V lost 0 bases to trimming and J lost 5 bases, with 26 bases between them. CDR1 and CDR2 (germline): SGDLS, YYNGEE.

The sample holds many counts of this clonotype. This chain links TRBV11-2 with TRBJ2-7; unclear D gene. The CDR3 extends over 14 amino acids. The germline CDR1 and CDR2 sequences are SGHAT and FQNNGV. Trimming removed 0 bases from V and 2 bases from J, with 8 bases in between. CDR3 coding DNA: TGTGCCAGCAGCTTAGATGTCGTAACCTACGAGCAGTACTTC. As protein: CASSLDVVTYEQYF.

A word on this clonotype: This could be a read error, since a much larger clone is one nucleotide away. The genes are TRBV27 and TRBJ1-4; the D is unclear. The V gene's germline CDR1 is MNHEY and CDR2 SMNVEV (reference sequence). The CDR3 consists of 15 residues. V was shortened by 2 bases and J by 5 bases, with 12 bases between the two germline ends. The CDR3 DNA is TGTGCCAGCAGTTTAGGAAGCCCCAGGAATGAAAAACTGTTTTTT. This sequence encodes CASSLGSPRNEKLFF.

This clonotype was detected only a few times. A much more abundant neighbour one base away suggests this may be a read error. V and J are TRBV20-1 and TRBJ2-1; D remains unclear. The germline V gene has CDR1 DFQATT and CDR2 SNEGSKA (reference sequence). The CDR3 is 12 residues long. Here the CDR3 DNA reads TGCAGTGCTCACGCTAACTACAATGAGCGGTTCTTC. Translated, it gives CSAHANYNERFF.